This passage covers 13 T cell receptor beta chains from one sample sequenced in a study of yellow fever vaccine responses in identical twins. MiXCR, applied by TCRdb to the RT-PCR reads, yields one record per CDR3 protein. Of approximately 5,000 distinct CDR3 sequences listed, about three quarters were seen once; the top ten hold roughly 1.8%. Source: T cells from blood (PBMCs), unsorted or a sorted subset (not recorded which), taken before or after yellow fever vaccination (not recorded which). These receptors were taken from a woman aged 18-29 years who received the yellow fever vaccine.

V usage is TRBV6-2 or TRBV6-3 and J usage is TRBJ2-7; unclear D gene. V was cut by 0 bases and J by 7 bases, with 7 bases left in between. Germline V gene lookup returns CDR1 MNHEY and CDR2 SVGEGT. The length of the CDR3 is 12 residues. The chain's CDR3 is CASSYSSREQYF. The CDR3 nucleotides are TGTGCCAGCAGTTACTCGTCGAGGGAGCAGTACTTC.

The gene calls are TRBV29-1 and TRBJ1-1; 9 positions agree with TRBD1. The germline gives CDR1 SQVTM, CDR2 ANQGSEA. Losses at the gene ends were 4 bases for V and 4 bases for J; bases not matched to a gene: 7. The CDR3 runs 14 residues. The CDR3 spells CSVAGQGLGTEAFF. The CDR3 DNA sequence: TGCAGCGTTGCTGGACAGGGGTTGGGCACTGAAGCTTTCTTT.

The rearrangement uses TRBV3-1 and TRBJ1-3; D remains unclear. V dropped 2 bases and J dropped 3 bases, with 2 bases sitting between them. Germline V gene sequence: CDR1 LGHDT, CDR2 YNNKEL (reference sequence). The CDR3 is 12 amino acids. This CDR3 is CASSQSGNTIYF. For the CDR3, the DNA is TGTGCCAGCAGCCAAAGTGGAAACACCATATATTTT.

The sample holds a few counts of this clonotype. The chain combines TRBV29-1 with TRBJ1-5; no firm D call. The CDR3 runs 8 residues. The V end was cut by 5 bases, the J end by 8 bases, with 1 base between. CDR1 and CDR2 (germline): SQVTM, ANQGSEA. CDR3 nucleotides: TGCAGCGTTAAGCCCCAGCATTTT. This translates into CSVKPQHF.

The rearrangement joins TRBV11-3 to TRBJ1-6; 7 bases line up with TRBD1. There are 14 residues in the CDR3. CDR1 and CDR2 (germline): SGHNT, YENEEA. V shed 1 base and J 10 bases; nucleotides not matched to a gene: 4. The CDR3: CASSLARGKSPLHF. The CDR3 DNA reads TGTGCCAGCAGCTTAGCCAGGGGGAAATCACCCCTCCACTTT.

The rearrangement links TRBV27 to TRBJ1-3; TRBD1 matches at 7 bases. CDR1 is MNHEY, CDR2 SMNVEV, per germline (reference sequence). After removal of 6 bases from V and 5 bases from J, the junction contained 7 bases not matched to a gene. The CDR3 sequence is 14 residues long. The CDR3 DNA reads as TGTGCCAGCAGACCGACAGGGTCAAGAAACACCATATATTTT. Amino acid sequence: CASRPTGSRNTIYF.

The V gene is TRBV11-1, the J gene TRBJ2-4, with D possibly being TRBD1 (5 bases). Germline CDR1 is SGHAT and CDR2 is FQDESV (reference sequence). Trimming took 1 base from V and 0 from J, leaving 10 bases between them. The CDR3 consists of 16 residues. The CDR3 reads CASSLVGDLAKNIQYF. CDR3 nucleotide sequence: TGTGCCAGCAGCTTAGTAGGGGATCTAGCCAAAAACATTCAGTACTTC.

This sequence joins TRBV23-1 and TRBJ1-6; possible D gene TRBD1, 5 bases. TRBV23-1 is an ORF for which the function is uncertain. The CDR3 consists of 14 residues. Trimming removed 11 bases at V and 7 bases at J, with 18 bases between. DNA of the CDR3: TGCGCCGGAACTGGACAAGGGGAAAATTCACCCCTCCACTTT. Translated, it gives CAGTGQGENSPLHF.

V and J are TRBV10-3 and TRBJ2-1; 9 positions match TRBD1. The V gene's germline CDR1 is ENHRY and CDR2 SYGVKD. This CDR3 has 16 residues. J was trimmed by 5 bases and V by 2 bases; bases with no gene match: 7. The CDR3, as DNA: TGTGCCATCAGTGAGATTACACGGACAGGGGACAATGAGCAGTTCTTC. It yields the protein CAISEITRTGDNEQFF.

This chain connects TRBV5-5 to TRBJ1-1; D unclear. The CDR3 covers 14 residues. The ends were cut back, 5 bases at V and 2 bases at J, with 13 bases in the middle. Germline CDR1 is SGHKS and CDR2 is YYEKEE (reference sequence). As DNA, the CDR3 is TGTGCCAGCAGTCGAAACGGGGAAAACACTGAAGCTTTCTTT. Translated: CASSRNGENTEAFF.

This sequence joins TRBV20-1 and TRBJ1-1; the D is unclear. V gave up 1 base and J gave up 5 bases, with 11 bases separating them. Germline assignment: CDR1 DFQATT and CDR2 SNEGSKA (reference sequence). This CDR3 comprises 13 residues. CDR3 protein: CSARVPAGTEAFF. CDR3 nucleotide sequence: TGCAGTGCTAGAGTCCCAGCGGGGACTGAAGCTTTCTTT.

The V gene is TRBV12-3 or TRBV12-4, the J gene TRBJ1-5; D call uncertain. The V end lost 4 bases, the J end lost 7 bases, and 8 bases lay between the germline ends. This CDR3 region has 12 residues. In DNA, the CDR3 is TGTGCCAGCAGTTCAACGGAACAGCCCCAGCATTTT. Translation: CASSSTEQPQHF.

J is TRBJ2-3 and V is TRBV19, with D possibly matching TRBD1 (6 bases). Trimming stripped 7 bases from V and 0 bases from J, with 14 bases between. The CDR3 is made up of 15 amino acids. CDR1 and CDR2 from the germline V gene are LNHDA and SQIVND (reference sequence). This CDR3 reads CASIGLGASTDTQYF. Here the CDR3 DNA reads TGTGCCAGTATCGGCCTGGGGGCTAGCACAGATACGCAGTATTTT.